This paragraph reports one T cell receptor (beta chain). Authors' processing steps: For nucleated cells, counts were estimated from reference gene primer amplification. Only in-frame clones appear in the TCRdb table, and some are missing; sequencing was by immunoSEQ multiplex PCR. V, J and clone size derive from that table, while D and trimming were established from the DNA sequence. The data show roughly 220,000 clones, around 84% seen once. The data belong to a study of blood T cell repertoires in COVID-19. The wider study: Sites in the United States, Italy and Spain provided acute and convalescent COVID-19 samples.

The receptor was derived from a woman in her sixties who had recovered from COVID-19. The sample taken for sequencing was peripheral blood.

Written as DNA, the CDR3 is TGCAGTGCTAGTAAACAGGACACCGGGGAGCTGTTTTTT. Amino acid sequence: CSASKQDTGELFF. The genes are TRBV20-1 and TRBJ2-2, with D perhaps TRBD1 (5 bases). The CDR3 has 13 residues. Germline values: CDR1 DFQATT, CDR2 SNEGSKA (reference sequence). Trimming pared 3 bases from V and 3 bases from J, leaving 8 bases between.